This TCR beta chain was identified in a study of blood T cell repertoires in COVID-19. The ends lost 3 bases at V and 1 base at J; junction bases unmatched: 7. Germline values: CDR1 SGHRS, CDR2 YFSETQ. The length of the CDR3 is 17 residues. Clones were sequenced by immunoSEQ multiplex PCR, and TCRdb holds only the in-frame ones, with some missing. The repertoire holds fewer than 250,000 clones, roughly 86% seen once, with 4% to 4.5% in the top ten. This clonotype was obtained from a man aged 50 to 59 with acute or convalescent COVID-19. The J gene is TRBJ2-5, the V gene TRBV5-1; TRBD2 agrees at 12 bases. The sequenced material came from peripheral blood. CDR3 sequence reads: CASSSGLTSGGQETQYF. The DNA of the CDR3 is TGCGCCAGCAGCTCGGGACTGACTAGCGGGGGCCAAGAGACCCAGTACTTC.